This TCR beta chain was sequenced for a study of blood T cell repertoires in COVID-19. Study as a whole: PBMCs, B-cell-depleted T cells, or T cells provided the cDNA or gDNA that made up the material.

The V and J ends lost 5 bases and 5 bases, in that order; junction bases with no gene match: 6. CDR1 is MNHEY, CDR2 SVGEGT, per germline. This CDR3 contains 15 residues. As originally analysed: The authors estimated nucleated cell counts from reference gene primer amplification. Generated by immunoSEQ multiplex PCR, the TCRdb table keeps only in-frame clones and is missing some. That table furnishes V, J and clone size, whereas the DNA furnished D and trimming. Of fewer than 200,000 clones listed, 70% to 85% were seen once; the top ten hold about 5.5%. Participant age was roughly 18 to 95 years, and participants resided in roughly 24 US areas. Which cohort a participant joined came from the clinical history participants gave.

The sequencing input was PBMCs or T cells enriched from blood (not recorded which). This TCR came from a woman aged 55-75 years with acute COVID-19. This chain links TRBV6-2 or TRBV6-3 with TRBJ2-5, with 12 bases lining up with TRBD2. CDR3 coding DNA: TGTGCCAGCAGTGTTCGGACTAGCGGGGCGGAGACCCAGTACTTC. This gives the protein CASSVRTSGAETQYF.